This TCR beta chain was retrieved from a study of CD8+ T cells in alopecia areata. Study in general: Treated patients took oral tofacitinib at 5 to 10 mg twice daily. Tofacitinib therapy lasting 6 to 18 months was followed by 6 months off drug.

From germline, CDR1 is SSHAT and CDR2 FNYEAQ (reference sequence). The CDR3 is made up of 13 amino acids. V lost 5 bases and J 3 bases, leaving 11 bases between the germline ends. As the sequencing template, cDNA was produced by extracting RNA and reverse transcribing it. Some clones are missing from TCRdb's copy, which holds only in-frame ones; the method was immunoSEQ multiplex PCR. The sample carries some 7,200 clones, roughly 66% recorded once. Collection of lesional scalp punch biopsies and peripheral blood was performed in alopecia areata patients. This clone was seen only a few times. Its antigen is as yet unknown. Findings of the study overall: There were also resident alphabeta T cells of normal skin sequenced in scalp samples.

Here the sequenced sample was skin, taken at week 0. The chain links TRBV7-7 to TRBJ2-7; D perhaps matches TRBD2 (5 bases). The sequence derives from a human donor with alopecia areata. Here the CDR3 reads CASSSGPNYEQYF. As DNA, the CDR3 is TGTGCCAGCAGCAGCGGACCCAACTACGAGCAGTACTTC.